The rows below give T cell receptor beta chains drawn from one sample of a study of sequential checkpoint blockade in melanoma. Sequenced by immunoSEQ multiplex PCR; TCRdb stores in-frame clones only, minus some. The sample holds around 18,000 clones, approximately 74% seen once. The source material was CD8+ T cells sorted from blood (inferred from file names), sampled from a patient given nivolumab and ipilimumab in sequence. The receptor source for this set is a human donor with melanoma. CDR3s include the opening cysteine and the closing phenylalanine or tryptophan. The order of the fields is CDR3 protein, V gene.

CDR3: CASSDGAGEETQYF
V: TRBV6-4

CDR3: CASSQERLAGLTDTQYF
V: TRBV4-2

CDR3: CASSSRTVVNEQYF
V: TRBV7-6

CDR3: CASSPVGAGVKDTQYF
V: TRBV7-9

CDR3: CASKAGNNQPQHF
V: TRBV6-1

CDR3: CASSSTGSYEQYF
V: TRBV27

CDR3: CASSPGTGEVQPQHF
V: TRBV6-5

CDR3: CATSRDREEFYGYTF
V: TRBV15

CDR3: CASSQASRLTSEQFF
V: TRBV14

CDR3: CATSRDRQGAYEQYF
V: TRBV15

CDR3: CASSKGGTSNNYGYTF
V: TRBV21-1

CDR3: CASSLDMGGSYNEQFF
V: TRBV11-3

CDR3: CSGDAGNEQFF
V: TRBV29-1

CDR3: CASSLGTHIEAFF
V: TRBV7-2

CDR3: CASSSGTSPHYEQYF
V: TRBV27

CDR3: CASITRDTSFYEQYF
V: TRBV2

CDR3: CASSYAARGIATEAFF
V: TRBV6-5

CDR3: CASSPKAGLTDTQYF
V: TRBV27

CDR3: CASSEWAGGGEETQYF
V: TRBV10-2

CDR3: CASSETGEIPNYGYTF
V: TRBV9

CDR3: CASSSGSGGYTF
V: TRBV6-5

CDR3: CASSTLAGLSYNEQFF
V: TRBV27

CDR3: CASSDSTDSPEAFF
V: TRBV6-4

CDR3: CASSLATPAGVTDTQYF
V: TRBV7-2

CDR3: CASSYRDSNQPQHF
V: TRBV7-8

CDR3: CASSFQGGEQYF
V: TRBV27

CDR3: CASSTPQGYYEQYF
V: TRBV28